Described below is a single T cell receptor (beta chain) sequence and its context. CDR1 is MGHRA, CDR2 YSYEKL, per germline. The length of the CDR3 is 15 residues. The data are from a study of T cells expressing NK-cell markers. Across the study: Investigators obtained TCR beta repertoires from sorted CD3+CD56+NKG2C+, CD3+CD56+NKG2C- and CD3+CD56-NKG2C+ T cells.

TCRdb reprocessed the 5' RACE reads and keeps a single row for each CDR3 protein, giving no DNA. This specimen shows under 500,000 distinct CDR3 sequences; the ten leading clones hold 7.3%. Sample: blood T cells: a sorted CD56 or NKG2C T cell subset, CD4+ or CD8+ T cells, or bulk PBMC T cells (not recorded which). This chain connects TRBV4-1 to TRBJ2-1; TCRdb's D call, TRBD2, is unchecked because there is no DNA. The origin of this receptor is a woman between 18 and 70 years old in good health. CDR3 loop: CASSRLPSGYNEQFF.